The 9 T cell receptor beta chains presented below share a single source sample, sequenced in a study of response to subunit inactivated influenza vaccine. TCRdb re-analysed the RT-PCR reads in MiXCR, keeping a single row per CDR3 protein. The sample includes some 570,000 distinct CDR3 sequences, roughly 10% seen only once; the top ten take approximately 10%. This sample was also put to use in a study of T cells expressing NK-cell markers. From that study: TCR beta cDNA was generated via 5'RACE template switching incorporating UMIs.

The specimen comprised PBMCs from blood, sampled on the day of vaccination. The receptors were sampled from a man between 50 and 59 years old who received an inactivated influenza vaccine.

This clonotype was counted only a few times. The chain is built from TRBV30 and TRBJ2-1; no definite D call. V was pared by 0 bases and J by 9 bases, with 12 bases between. CDR1 is GTSNPN, CDR2 SVGIG, per germline (reference sequence). CDR3 size: 13 residues. Written as DNA, the CDR3 is TGTGCCTGGAGTGTACGCGCCCTGTCTGAGCAGTTCTTC. Protein: CAWSVRALSEQFF.

This clonotype has only a few counts. The chain has TRBV4-2 and TRBJ1-5, with 7 bases fitting TRBD1. This CDR3 is built from 16 residues. V lost 0 bases and J lost 6; bases outside the gene matches: 8. The germline V gene encodes CDR1 LGHNA and CDR2 YNFKEQ. The CDR3 here is CASSQDRGGAGQPQHF. CDR3 coding DNA: TGTGCCAGCAGCCAAGATAGAGGGGGCGCGGGTCAGCCCCAGCATTTT.

This clonotype was seen repeatedly, ten times or more. The chain is built from TRBV29-1 and TRBJ1-4; no definite D call. This CDR3 has 12 residues. Trimming took 4 bases from V and 4 from J, leaving 7 bases between them. Per germline, CDR1 SQVTM and CDR2 ANQGSEA. CDR3 amino acids: CSVGVLNEKLFF. The CDR3 coding sequence is TGCAGCGTTGGTGTCCTTAATGAAAAACTGTTTTTT.

This clonotype was seen at least ten times. The V call is TRBV7-8, the J call TRBJ1-5; possible D gene TRBD1, 5 bases. This CDR3 contains 15 residues. Trimming took 5 bases from V and 7 from J, leaving 18 bases between them. Germline loops: CDR1 SGHVS, CDR2 FQNEAQ. In nucleotides, the CDR3 is TGTGCCAGCAGCCGACAAGCGGGCTCAGGGCAGCCCCAGCATTTT. Amino acids: CASSRQAGSGQPQHF.

The gene calls are TRBV15 and TRBJ2-2, with D possibly being TRBD1 (5 bases). Germline CDR1 reads LNHNV; CDR2 reads YYDKDF (reference sequence). V dropped 2 bases and J dropped 0 bases, with 10 bases sitting between them. The CDR3 sequence is 16 residues long. The CDR3 spells CATSRRQMPNTGELFF. In DNA, the CDR3 is TGTGCCACCAGCAGAAGACAGATGCCGAACACCGGGGAGCTGTTTTTT.

About this clonotype itself: A much larger clone is a single base away; this may be a read error. The rearrangement links TRBV7-9 to TRBJ2-3, with 9 positions matching TRBD2. The CDR3 is 16 residues long. Trimming cost V 1 base and J 1 base; bases outside gene matches: 3. The germline gives CDR1 SEHNR, CDR2 FQNEAQ (reference sequence). The CDR3 protein is CASSLVAGARTDTQYF. CDR3 nucleotides: TGTGCCAGCAGCTTAGTAGCGGGGGCCCGCACAGATACGCAGTATTTT.

The V and J genes are TRBV6-2 or TRBV6-3 and TRBJ1-2; D call uncertain. Trimming removed 1 base at V and 0 bases at J, with 9 bases between. Germline lookup yields CDR1 MNHEY and CDR2 SVGEGT. The CDR3 runs 15 residues. Here the CDR3 DNA reads TGTGCCAGCAGTTACTTCTACGGGACTAACTATGGCTACACCTTC. Amino acid sequence: CASSYFYGTNYGYTF.

This clonotype was observed a handful of times. The V and J genes are TRBV12-3 or TRBV12-4 and TRBJ1-2; TRBD1 agrees at 7 bases. The CDR3 contains 14 residues. J gave up 5 bases and V 5 bases, and 8 bases lay outside the gene matches. The DNA for the CDR3 is TGTGCCAGCAGTCCCAACTCAGGGGGGTATGGCTACACCTTC. Encoded protein: CASSPNSGGYGYTF.

The table lists this clonotype with a few counts. The J gene is TRBJ1-2, the V gene TRBV20-1, with TRBD1 as a possible D gene (6 bases). This CDR3 region has 14 residues. With 4 bases removed from V and 2 bases from J, the gap between germline ends came to 14 bases. CDR1 and CDR2 (germline): DFQATT, SNEGSKA (reference sequence). The CDR3 DNA sequence: TGCAGTGCTACAGGGGAGGCAGGGAACTATGGCTACACCTTC. Amino acid sequence: CSATGEAGNYGYTF.